The clone carrying this T cell receptor (beta chain) was seen a few times. The data were taken from a study of blood T cell repertoires in COVID-19. Study-level information: T cells, B-cell-depleted T cells, or PBMCs supplied cDNA or gDNA.

As handled by the study authors: For nucleated cells, counts were estimated from reference gene primer amplification. Only in-frame clones appear in the TCRdb table, and some are missing; sequencing was by immunoSEQ multiplex PCR. The DNA was the basis for D and trimming; V, J and clone size are from that table. The sample yields about 150,000 clones, around four fifths seen once. CDR1 and CDR2 (germline): SGHTA, FQGTGA. The CDR3 covers 15 residues. After removal of 2 bases from V and 6 bases from J, the junction contained 4 bases not matched to a gene. Allocation to cohorts depended on clinical history reported by the participants. Symptom resolution, clearance, or two negative PCRs marked donors in Cohort 3 as recovered.

This chain connects TRBV7-3 to TRBJ1-6, with 7 bases aligning to TRBD1. This TCR derives from a man aged 45 to 65 who had recovered from COVID-19. Sequencing was carried out using PBMCs or T cells enriched from blood (not recorded which). CDR3 in DNA: TGTGCCAGCAGCTTAGGGACAGTGGGTAATTCACCCCTCCACTTT. It is translated as CASSLGTVGNSPLHF.